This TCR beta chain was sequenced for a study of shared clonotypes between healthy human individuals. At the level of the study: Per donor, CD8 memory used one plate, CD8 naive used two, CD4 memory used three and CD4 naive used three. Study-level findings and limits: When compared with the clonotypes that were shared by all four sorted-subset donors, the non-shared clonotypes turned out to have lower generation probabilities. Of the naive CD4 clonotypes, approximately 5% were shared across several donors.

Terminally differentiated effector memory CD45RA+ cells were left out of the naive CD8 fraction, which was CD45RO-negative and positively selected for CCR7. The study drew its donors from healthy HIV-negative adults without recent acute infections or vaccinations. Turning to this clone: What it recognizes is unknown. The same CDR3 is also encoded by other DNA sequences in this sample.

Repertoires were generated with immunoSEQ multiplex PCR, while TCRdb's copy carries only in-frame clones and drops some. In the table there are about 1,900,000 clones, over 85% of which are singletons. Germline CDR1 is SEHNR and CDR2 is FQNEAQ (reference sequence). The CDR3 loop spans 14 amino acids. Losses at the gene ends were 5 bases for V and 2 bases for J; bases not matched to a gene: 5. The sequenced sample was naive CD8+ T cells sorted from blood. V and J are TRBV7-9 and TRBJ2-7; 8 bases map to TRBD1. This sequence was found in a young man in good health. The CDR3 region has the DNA TGTGCCAGCAGCGGAGGACAGGGACCCTACGAGCAGTACTTC. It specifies CASSGGQGPYEQYF.